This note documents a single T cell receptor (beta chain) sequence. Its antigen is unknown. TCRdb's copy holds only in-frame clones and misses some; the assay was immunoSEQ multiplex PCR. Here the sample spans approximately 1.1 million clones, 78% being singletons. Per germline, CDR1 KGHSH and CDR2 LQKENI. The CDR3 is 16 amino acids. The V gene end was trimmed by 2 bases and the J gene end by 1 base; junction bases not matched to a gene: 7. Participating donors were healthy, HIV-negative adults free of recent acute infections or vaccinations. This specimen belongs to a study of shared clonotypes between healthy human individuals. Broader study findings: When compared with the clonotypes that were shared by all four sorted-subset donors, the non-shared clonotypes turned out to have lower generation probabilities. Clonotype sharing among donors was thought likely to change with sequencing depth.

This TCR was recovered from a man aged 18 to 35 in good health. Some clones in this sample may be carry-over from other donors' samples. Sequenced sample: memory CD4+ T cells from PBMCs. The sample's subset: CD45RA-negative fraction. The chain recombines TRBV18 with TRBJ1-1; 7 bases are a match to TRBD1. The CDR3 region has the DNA TGTGCCAGCTCACCAGTCTACAGGGGTGAGAACACTGAAGCTTTCTTT. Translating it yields CASSPVYRGENTEAFF.